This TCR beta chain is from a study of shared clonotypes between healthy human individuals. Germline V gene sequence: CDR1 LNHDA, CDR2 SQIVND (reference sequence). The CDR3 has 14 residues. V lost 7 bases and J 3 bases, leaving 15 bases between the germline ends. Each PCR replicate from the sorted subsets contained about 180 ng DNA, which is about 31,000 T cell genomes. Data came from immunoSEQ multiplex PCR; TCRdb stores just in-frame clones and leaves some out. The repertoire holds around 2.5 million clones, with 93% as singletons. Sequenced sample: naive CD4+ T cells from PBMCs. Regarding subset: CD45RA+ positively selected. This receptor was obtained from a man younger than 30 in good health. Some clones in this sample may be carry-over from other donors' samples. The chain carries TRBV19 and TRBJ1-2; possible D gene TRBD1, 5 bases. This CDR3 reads CASTHSGTDYGYTF. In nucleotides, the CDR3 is TGTGCCAGTACCCATTCCGGGACGGACTATGGCTACACCTTC.